Each of the 5 T cell receptor beta chains below was sequenced from the same sample in a study of blood T cell repertoires in COVID-19. The protocol was immunoSEQ multiplex PCR, while the TCRdb copy is restricted to in-frame clones and leaves out a portion. The sample carries fewer than 250,000 clones, around 81% recorded once. Sequencing was done on a sample of peripheral blood. Receptors were obtained from a man aged 55 to 70 with COVID-19, enrolled during active disease.

CDR3 loop: CAIRPFGDRGSNEQFF. The CDR3, as DNA: TGTGCCATCAGGCCATTCGGGGACAGGGGGTCCAATGAGCAGTTCTTC. The gene calls are TRBV10-3 and TRBJ2-1; 11 positions match TRBD1. CDR3 length: 16 residues. V dropped 6 bases and J dropped 6; count of bases not matched to a gene: 10. From germline, CDR1 is ENHRY and CDR2 SYGVKD.

The genes are TRBV7-9 and TRBJ1-2; D is unresolved. V lost 2 bases, J lost 6 bases, and 10 bases lay in between. From germline, CDR1 is SEHNR and CDR2 FQNEAQ (reference sequence). The CDR3 extends over 13 amino acids. CDR3 nucleotides: TGTGCCAGCAGCTTATGGGGAGACGATGGCTACACCTTC. Amino acid sequence: CASSLWGDDGYTF.

The J gene is TRBJ1-1, the V gene TRBV5-1, with 11 bases that match TRBD1. Germline V gene data show CDR1 as SGHRS and CDR2 as YFSETQ. The CDR3 runs 15 residues. The J segment lost 5 bases and the V segment lost 2 bases, leaving 5 bases of the junction unmatched. The CDR3 DNA follows: TGCGCCAGCAGCTTCGGGACAGGGGGAGAAACTGAAGCTTTCTTT. It is translated as CASSFGTGGETEAFF.

Only one count was recorded for this clone. V and J are TRBV7-9 and TRBJ2-7, with TRBD1 matching 10 bases. Germline V gene sequence: CDR1 SEHNR, CDR2 FQNEAQ (reference sequence). V lost 5 bases, J lost 4 bases, and 5 bases stayed unmatched. The CDR3 sequence is 14 residues long. CDR3 region: CASSGGDRGYEQYF. The CDR3 DNA is TGTGCCAGCAGCGGTGGGGACAGGGGTTACGAGCAGTACTTC.

The rearrangement joins TRBV19 to TRBJ2-3; a possible D gene is TRBD1 (6 bases). V lost 2 bases and J lost 3, with 9 bases in between. The CDR3 consists of 14 residues. CDR1 LNHDA and CDR2 SQIVND come from the germline V gene (reference sequence). The CDR3, as DNA: TGTGCCAGTAGTATACCCCAGGGGACAGATACGCAGTATTTT. Translated, it gives CASSIPQGTDTQYF.